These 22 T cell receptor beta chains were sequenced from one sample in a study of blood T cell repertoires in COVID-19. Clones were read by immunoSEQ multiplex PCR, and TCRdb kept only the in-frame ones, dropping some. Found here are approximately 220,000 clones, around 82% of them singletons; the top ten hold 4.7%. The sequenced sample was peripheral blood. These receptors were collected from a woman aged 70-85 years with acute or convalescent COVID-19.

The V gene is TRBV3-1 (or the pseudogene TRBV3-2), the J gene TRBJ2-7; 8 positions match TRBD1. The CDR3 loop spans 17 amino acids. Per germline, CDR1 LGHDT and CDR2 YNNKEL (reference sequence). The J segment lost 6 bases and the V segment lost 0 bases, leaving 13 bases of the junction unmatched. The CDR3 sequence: CASSQDTVRTGLGEQYF. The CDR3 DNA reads TGTGCCAGCAGCCAAGATACGGTAAGGACAGGGTTGGGCGAGCAGTACTTC.

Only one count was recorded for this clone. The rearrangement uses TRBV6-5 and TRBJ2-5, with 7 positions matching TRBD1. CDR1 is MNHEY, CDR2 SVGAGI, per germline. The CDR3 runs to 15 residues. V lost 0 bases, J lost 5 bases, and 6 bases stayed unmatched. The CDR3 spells CASSYSGRGFETQYF. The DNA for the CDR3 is TGTGCCAGCAGTTACTCGGGCAGGGGGTTTGAGACCCAGTACTTC.

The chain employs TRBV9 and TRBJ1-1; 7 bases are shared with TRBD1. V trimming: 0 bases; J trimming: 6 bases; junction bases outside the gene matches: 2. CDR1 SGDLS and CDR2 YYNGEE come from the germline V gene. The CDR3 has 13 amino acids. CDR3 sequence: CASSVVGGPEAFF. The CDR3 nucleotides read TGTGCCAGCAGCGTAGTAGGGGGCCCTGAAGCTTTCTTT.

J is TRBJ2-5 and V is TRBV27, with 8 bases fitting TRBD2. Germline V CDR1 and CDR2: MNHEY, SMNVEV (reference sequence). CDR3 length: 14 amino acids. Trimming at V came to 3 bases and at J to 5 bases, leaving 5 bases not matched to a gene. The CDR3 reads CASSFAGGGETQYF. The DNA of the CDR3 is TGTGCCAGCAGTTTTGCGGGGGGAGGGGAGACCCAGTACTTC.

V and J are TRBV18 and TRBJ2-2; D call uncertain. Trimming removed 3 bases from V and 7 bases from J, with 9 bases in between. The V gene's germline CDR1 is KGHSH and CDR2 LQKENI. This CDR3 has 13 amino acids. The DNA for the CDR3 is TGTGCCAGCTCACCTGGCTTCGACGGGGAGCTGTTTTTT. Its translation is CASSPGFDGELFF.

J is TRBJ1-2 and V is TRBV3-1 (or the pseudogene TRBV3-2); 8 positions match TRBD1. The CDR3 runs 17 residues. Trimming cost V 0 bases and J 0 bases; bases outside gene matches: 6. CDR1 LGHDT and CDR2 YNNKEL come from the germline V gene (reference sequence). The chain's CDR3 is CASSQDAGGSANYGYTF. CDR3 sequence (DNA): TGTGCCAGCAGCCAAGATGCAGGGGGCTCAGCTAACTATGGCTACACCTTC.

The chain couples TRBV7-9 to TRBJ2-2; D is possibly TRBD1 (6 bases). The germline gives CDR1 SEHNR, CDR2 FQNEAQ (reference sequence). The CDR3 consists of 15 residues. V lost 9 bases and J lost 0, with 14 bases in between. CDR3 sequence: CARSSGTTNTGELFF. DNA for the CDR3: TGTGCCAGATCGTCCGGGACAACGAACACCGGGGAGCTGTTTTTT.

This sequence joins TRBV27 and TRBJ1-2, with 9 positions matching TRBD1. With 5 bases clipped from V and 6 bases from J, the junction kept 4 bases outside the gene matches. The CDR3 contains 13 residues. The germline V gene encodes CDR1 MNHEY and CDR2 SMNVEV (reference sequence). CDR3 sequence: CASSTGQGHGYTF. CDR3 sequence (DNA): TGTGCCAGCAGTACGGGACAGGGACATGGCTACACCTTC.

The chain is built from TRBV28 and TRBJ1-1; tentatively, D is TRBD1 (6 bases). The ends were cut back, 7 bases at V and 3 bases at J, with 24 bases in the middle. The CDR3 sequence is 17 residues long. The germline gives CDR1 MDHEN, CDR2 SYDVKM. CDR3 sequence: CASTHPYNRARDTEAFF. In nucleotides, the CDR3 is TGTGCCAGCACCCACCCTTATAACAGGGCGAGGGACACTGAAGCTTTCTTT. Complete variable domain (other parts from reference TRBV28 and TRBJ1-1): DVKVTQSSRYLVKRTGEKVFLECVQDMDHENMFWYRQDPGLGLRLIYFSYDVKMKEKGDIPEGYSVSREKKERFSLILESASTNQTSMYLCASTHPYNRARDTEAFFGQGTRLTVV.

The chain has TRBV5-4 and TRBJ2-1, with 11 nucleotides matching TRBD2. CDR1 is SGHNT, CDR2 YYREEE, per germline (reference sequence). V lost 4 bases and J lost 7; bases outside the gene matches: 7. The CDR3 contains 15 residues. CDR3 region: CASSKVAGGRNEQFF. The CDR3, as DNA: TGTGCCAGCAGCAAAGTAGCGGGGGGGCGGAATGAGCAGTTCTTC. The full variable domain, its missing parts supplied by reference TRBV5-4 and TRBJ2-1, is ETGVTQSPTHLIKTRGQQVTLRCSSQSGHNTVSWYQQALGQGPQFIFQYYREEENGRGNFPPRFSGLQFPNYSSELNVNALELDDSALYLCASSKVAGGRNEQFFGPGTRLTVL.

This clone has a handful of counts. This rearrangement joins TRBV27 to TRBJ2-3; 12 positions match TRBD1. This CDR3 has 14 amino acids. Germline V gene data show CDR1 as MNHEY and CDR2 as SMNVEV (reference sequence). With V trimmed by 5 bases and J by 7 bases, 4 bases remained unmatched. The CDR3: CASSLGTGGNTQYF. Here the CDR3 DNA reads TGTGCCAGCAGTCTAGGGACAGGGGGCAATACGCAGTATTTT.

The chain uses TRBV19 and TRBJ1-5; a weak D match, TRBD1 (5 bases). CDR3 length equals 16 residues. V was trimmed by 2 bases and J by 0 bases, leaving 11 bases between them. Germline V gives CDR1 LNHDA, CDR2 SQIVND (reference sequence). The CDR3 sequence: CASSISRGYSNQPQHF. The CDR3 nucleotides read TGTGCCAGTAGTATATCCCGGGGGTATAGCAATCAGCCCCAGCATTTT.

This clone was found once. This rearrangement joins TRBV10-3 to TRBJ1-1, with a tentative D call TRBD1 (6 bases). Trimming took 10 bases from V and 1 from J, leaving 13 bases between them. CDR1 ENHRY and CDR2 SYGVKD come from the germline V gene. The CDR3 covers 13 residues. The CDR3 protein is CATAGAGNTEAFF. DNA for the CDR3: TGTGCCACGGCGGGGGCCGGGAACACTGAAGCTTTCTTT.

The CDR3 DNA is TGTGCCAGCTCACCGGCAAACTACGAGCAGTACTTC. As protein: CASSPANYEQYF. The chain uses TRBV18 and TRBJ2-7; no clear D. Germline assignment: CDR1 KGHSH and CDR2 LQKENI. V was trimmed by 3 bases and J by 3 bases, leaving 6 bases between them. This CDR3 is 12 amino acids long.

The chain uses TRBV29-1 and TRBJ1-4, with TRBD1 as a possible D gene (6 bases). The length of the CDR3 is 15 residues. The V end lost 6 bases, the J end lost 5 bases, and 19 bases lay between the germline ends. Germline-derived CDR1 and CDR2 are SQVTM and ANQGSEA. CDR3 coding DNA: TGCAGCGTGGCAGCGATGGACAGCTTAAATGAAAAACTGTTTTTT. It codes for CSVAAMDSLNEKLFF.

CDR3 sequence (DNA): TGTGCCTGCCAGCCAGGCTCTGGAAACACCATATATTTT. It specifies CACQPGSGNTIYF. J is TRBJ1-3 and V is TRBV30; D uncertain. The V and J ends lost 6 bases and 0 bases respectively, with 9 bases between them. Germline loops: CDR1 GTSNPN, CDR2 SVGIG (reference sequence). This CDR3 region has 13 residues.

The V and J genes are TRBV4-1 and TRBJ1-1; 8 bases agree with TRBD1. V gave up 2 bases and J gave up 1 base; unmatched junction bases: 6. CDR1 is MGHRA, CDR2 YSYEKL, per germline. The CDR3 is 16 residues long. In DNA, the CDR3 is TGCGCCAGCAGCCAACTACAGGGGGTCACGAACACTGAAGCTTTCTTT. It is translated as CASSQLQGVTNTEAFF.

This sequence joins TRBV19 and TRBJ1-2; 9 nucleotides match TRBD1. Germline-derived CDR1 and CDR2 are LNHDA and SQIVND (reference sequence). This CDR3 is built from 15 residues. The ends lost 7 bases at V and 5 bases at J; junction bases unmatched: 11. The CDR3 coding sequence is TGTGCCAGTATCGGTGTGGACAGGGGCAATTATGGCTACACCTTC. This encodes CASIGVDRGNYGYTF.

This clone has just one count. The CDR3 loop is CASTLGTALAFF. CDR3 in DNA: TGTGCCAGCACTCTCGGGACAGCCTTGGCTTTCTTT. This sequence joins TRBV27 and TRBJ1-1, with 7 bases aligning to TRBD1. The germline gives CDR1 MNHEY, CDR2 SMNVEV (reference sequence). Trimming at V came to 7 bases and at J to 11 bases, leaving 10 bases not matched to a gene. The CDR3 loop spans 12 amino acids.

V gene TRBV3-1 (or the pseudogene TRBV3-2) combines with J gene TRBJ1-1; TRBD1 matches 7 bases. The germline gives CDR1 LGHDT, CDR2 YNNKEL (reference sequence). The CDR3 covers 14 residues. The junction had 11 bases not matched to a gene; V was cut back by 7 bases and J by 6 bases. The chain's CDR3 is CASTYTRGSAEAFF. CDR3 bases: TGTGCCAGCACCTATACCAGGGGGAGCGCTGAAGCTTTCTTT.

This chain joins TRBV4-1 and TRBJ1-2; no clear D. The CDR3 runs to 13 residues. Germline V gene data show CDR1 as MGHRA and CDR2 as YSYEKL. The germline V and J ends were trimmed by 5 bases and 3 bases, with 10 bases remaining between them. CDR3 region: CASSKSEDYGYTF. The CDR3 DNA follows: TGCGCCAGCAGCAAGTCGGAGGACTATGGCTACACCTTC.

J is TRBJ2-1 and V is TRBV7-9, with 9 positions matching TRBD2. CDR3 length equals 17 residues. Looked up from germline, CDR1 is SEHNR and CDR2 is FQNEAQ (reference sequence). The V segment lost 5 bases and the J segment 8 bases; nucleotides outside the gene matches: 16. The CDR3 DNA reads TGTGCCAGCAGCCCCCGTCTTGGCGGGGGGGCCCTCGATGAGCAGTTCTTC. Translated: CASSPRLGGGALDEQFF. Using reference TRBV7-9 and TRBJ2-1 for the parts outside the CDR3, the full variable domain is DTGVSQNPRHKITKRGQNVTFRCDPISEHNRLYWYRQTLGQGPEFLTYFQNEAQLEKSRLLSDRFSAERPKGSFSTLEIQRTEQGDSAMYLCASSPRLGGGALDEQFFGPGTRLTVL.